One sample yielded the 29 T cell receptor beta chains listed below, sequenced in a study of T cells expressing NK-cell markers. TCRdb re-called the 5' RACE reads; every CDR3 protein appears as one record, without DNA. The sample totals approximately 550,000 distinct CDR3 sequences. The material sequenced was blood T cells: a sorted CD56 or NKG2C T cell subset, CD4+ or CD8+ T cells, or bulk PBMC T cells (not recorded which). The receptor source for this set is a man between 18 and 35 years old in good health.

V and J are TRBV5-1 and TRBJ2-5; TCRdb names TRBD2, which stays unverified in the absence of DNA. This CDR3 comprises 17 residues. Germline V gene sequence: CDR1 SGHRS, CDR2 YFSETQ. CDR3 loop: CASSLWGSGGGQETQYF.

The V gene is TRBV7-6, the J gene TRBJ1-5. CDR3 length equals 14 residues. CDR1 is SGHVS and CDR2 is FNYEAQ in the germline V gene. The CDR3 here is CASSPMDSNQPQHF.

The chain joins TRBV4-2 to TRBJ2-7; TCRdb selects TRBD2, and the lack of DNA leaves this call unchecked. CDR1 and CDR2 (germline): LGHNA, YNFKEQ. CDR3 size: 16 residues. The CDR3 loop is CASSQDRTAGRREQYF.

The chain recombines TRBV5-1 with TRBJ2-7. CDR1 is SGHRS and CDR2 is YFSETQ in the germline V gene. This CDR3 comprises 11 residues. CDR3 residues: CASRYGDEQYF.

This rearrangement joins TRBV18 to TRBJ2-3. CDR1 and CDR2 from the germline V gene are KGHSH and LQKENI. The CDR3 runs 12 residues. The CDR3 is CASSPDTDTQYF. Filled out from reference TRBV18 and TRBJ2-3, the complete variable domain reads NAGVMQNPRHLVRRRGQEARLRCSPMKGHSHVYWYRQLPEEGLKFMVYLQKENIIDESGMPKERFSAEFPKEGPSILRIQQVVRGDSAAYFCASSPDTDTQYFGPGTRLTVL.

The genes are TRBV24-1 and TRBJ1-2. The CDR3 spans 18 residues. Germline assignment: CDR1 KGHDR and CDR2 SFDVKD. The CDR3: CATSDSRNLDGLLYGYTF.

V gene TRBV24-1 combines with J gene TRBJ1-1. CDR3 length: 11 amino acids. Per germline, CDR1 KGHDR and CDR2 SFDVKD. The CDR3 region is CATSAAGEAFF.

The rearrangement joins TRBV7-9 to TRBJ2-7; no DNA is available, so the TRBD1 call from TCRdb remains unchecked. CDR3 size: 14 residues. Per germline, CDR1 SEHNR and CDR2 FQNEAQ (reference sequence). The CDR3 region is CASSSSGDPGEQYF.

This chain uses TRBV12-3 or TRBV12-4 with TRBJ1-4; there is no DNA to check the TCRdb D call of TRBD1. The length of the CDR3 is 13 residues. This CDR3 is CASSGTKSEKLFF.

This chain uses TRBV5-1 with TRBJ2-1; the D gene TCRdb calls, TRBD2, cannot be checked with no DNA. CDR1 is SGHRS and CDR2 is YFSETQ in the germline V gene. The CDR3 has 16 residues. The CDR3 region is CASSSPGLAGYNEQFF.

This chain links TRBV6-5 with TRBJ2-1; the TCRdb D gene call, TRBD2, has no DNA to confirm it. This CDR3 region has 15 residues. Germline CDR1 and CDR2: MNHEY and SVGAGI. The CDR3 sequence is CASSYSTGPADEQFF.

The gene calls are TRBV20-1 and TRBJ2-7; TCRdb designates TRBD2, a call that cannot be tested without DNA. The CDR3 contains 17 residues. CDR1 is DFQATT and CDR2 is SNEGSKA in the germline V gene (reference sequence). Here the CDR3 reads CSARGMREGRNSYEQYF.

This sequence joins TRBV29-1 and TRBJ2-3; TCRdb selects TRBD1, and the lack of DNA leaves this call unchecked. Germline CDR1 and CDR2: SQVTM and ANQGSEA. CDR3 length: 17 residues. The CDR3 sequence is CSVDGRGQGEWTDTQYF.

This chain connects TRBV5-1 to TRBJ2-5; no DNA is available, so the TRBD1 call from TCRdb remains unchecked. CDR3 length: 14 amino acids. Germline V gene lookup returns CDR1 SGHRS and CDR2 YFSETQ. The CDR3: CASSRGQGAETQYF.

The rearrangement joins TRBV7-2 to TRBJ2-7; the TRBD1 assignment by TCRdb is unverifiable without DNA. The CDR3 has 19 residues. Germline loops: CDR1 SGHTA, CDR2 FQGNSA. The CDR3 loop is CASSLVPPGVGPSSYEQYF. Drawing the rest from reference TRBV7-2 and TRBJ2-7, the complete variable domain is GAGVSQSPSNKVTEKGKDVELRCDPISGHTALYWYRQSLGQGLEFLIYFQGNSAPDKSGLPSDRFSAERTGGSVSTLTIQRTQQEDSAVYLCASSLVPPGVGPSSYEQYFGPGTRLTVT.

The rearrangement joins TRBV29-1 to TRBJ2-1; the TCRdb D gene call, TRBD1, has no DNA to confirm it. This CDR3 region has 13 residues. CDR1 and CDR2 from the germline V gene are SQVTM and ANQGSEA. CDR3 residues: CSVLWTGRNEQFF.

The V and J genes are TRBV2 and TRBJ2-7; TCRdb indicates TRBD1, and absent DNA this call remains unverified. CDR1 is SNHLY, CDR2 FYNNEI, per germline. The CDR3 loop spans 15 amino acids. The CDR3 protein is CASGDPSGATYEQYF.

V gene TRBV12-3 or TRBV12-4 combines with J gene TRBJ2-1. This CDR3 is 12 amino acids long. This chain's CDR3 is CASRDAEPEQFF.

The chain employs TRBV16 and TRBJ2-2; lacking DNA, the TRBD1 call made by TCRdb goes unchecked. The CDR3 length is 14 residues. CDR1 is KGHSY and CDR2 is FQNENV in the germline V gene. CDR3 in amino acids: CASSRTPEAGELFF.

The chain employs TRBV7-9 and TRBJ2-1; the TCRdb D gene call, TRBD1, has no DNA to confirm it. CDR1 is SEHNR, CDR2 FQNEAQ, per germline (reference sequence). The CDR3 is made up of 14 amino acids. CDR3 amino acids: CASSPRDLSYEQFF.

The chain joins TRBV4-1 to TRBJ1-1; TCRdb's D gene call, TRBD1, goes unchecked for lack of DNA. The CDR3 totals 15 residues. Germline lookup yields CDR1 MGHRA and CDR2 YSYEKL. This CDR3 reads CASSQEDTGYTEAFF.

V usage is TRBV7-9 and J usage is TRBJ2-5. CDR1 is SEHNR and CDR2 is FQNEAQ in the germline V gene (reference sequence). This CDR3 comprises 14 residues. CDR3 protein: CASSSGMYQETQYF.

This chain connects TRBV7-9 to TRBJ2-7; TCRdb returns TRBD1, unconfirmable since there is no DNA. The CDR3 length is 15 residues. CDR1 is SEHNR and CDR2 is FQNEAQ in the germline V gene (reference sequence). CDR3 in amino acids: CASSSPQGAHYEQYF.

This rearrangement joins TRBV20-1 to TRBJ2-2; TCRdb proposes TRBD1, but this gene call is untestable without DNA. Germline CDR1 and CDR2: DFQATT and SNEGSKA (reference sequence). This CDR3 comprises 14 residues. The CDR3 spells CSAARGGFTGELFF.

This chain uses TRBV12-3 or TRBV12-4 with TRBJ2-3; the TCRdb D gene call, TRBD2, has no DNA to confirm it. This CDR3 region has 15 residues. CDR3 sequence: CASNPLAGVSDTQYF.

V is TRBV7-9 and J is TRBJ2-3; the TCRdb call, TRBD2, lacks DNA for checking. Germline V gives CDR1 SEHNR, CDR2 FQNEAQ (reference sequence). The CDR3 consists of 16 residues. CDR3 in amino acids: CASSLESGSWTDTQYF.

The chain carries TRBV29-1 and TRBJ2-3; TCRdb selects TRBD2, and the lack of DNA leaves this call unchecked. The CDR3 is 15 amino acids. The germline V gene encodes CDR1 SQVTM and CDR2 ANQGSEA. The CDR3 sequence: CSVDGNGRATDTQYF.

This rearrangement joins TRBV20-1 to TRBJ2-3; TCRdb picks TRBD1, but there is no DNA to check that call. Germline loops: CDR1 DFQATT, CDR2 SNEGSKA (reference sequence). The CDR3 totals 15 residues. This chain's CDR3 is CSARSPAVSTDTQYF.

The chain links TRBV10-3 to TRBJ2-5; with no DNA, the TCRdb D assignment of TRBD1 cannot be verified. The CDR3 spans 14 residues. The V gene's germline CDR1 is ENHRY and CDR2 SYGVKD. CDR3 loop: CAISWTGMGETQYF.